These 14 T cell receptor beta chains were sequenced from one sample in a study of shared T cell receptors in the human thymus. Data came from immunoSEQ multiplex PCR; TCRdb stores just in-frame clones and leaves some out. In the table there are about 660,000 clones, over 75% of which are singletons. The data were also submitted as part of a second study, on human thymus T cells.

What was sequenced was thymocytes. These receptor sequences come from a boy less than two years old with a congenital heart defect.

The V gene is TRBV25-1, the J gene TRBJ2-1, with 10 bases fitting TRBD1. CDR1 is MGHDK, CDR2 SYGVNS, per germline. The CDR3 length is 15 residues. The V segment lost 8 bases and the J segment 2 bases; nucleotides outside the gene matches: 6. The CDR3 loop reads CASRAGTGAYNEQFF. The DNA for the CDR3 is TGTGCCAGCCGAGCCGGGACAGGGGCCTACAATGAGCAGTTCTTC.

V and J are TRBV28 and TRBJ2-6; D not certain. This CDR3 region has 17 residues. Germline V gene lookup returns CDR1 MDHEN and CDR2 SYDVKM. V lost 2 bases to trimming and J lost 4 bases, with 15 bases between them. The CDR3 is CASSLRHAGWGANVLTF. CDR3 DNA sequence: TGTGCCAGCAGTTTACGACACGCTGGGTGGGGGGCCAACGTCCTGACTTTC.

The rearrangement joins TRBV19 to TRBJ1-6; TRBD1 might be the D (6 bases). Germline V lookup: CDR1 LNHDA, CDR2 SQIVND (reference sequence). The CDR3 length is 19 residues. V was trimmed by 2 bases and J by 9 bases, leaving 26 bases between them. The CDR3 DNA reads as TGTGCCAGTAGTATAATGGATGCAGTCGAGGCAGGGGTAGGTTCACCCCTCCACTTT. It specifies CASSIMDAVEAGVGSPLHF.

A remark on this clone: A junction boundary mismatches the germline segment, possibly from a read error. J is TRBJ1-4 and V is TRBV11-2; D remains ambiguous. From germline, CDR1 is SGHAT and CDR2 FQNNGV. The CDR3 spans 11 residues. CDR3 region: CASSSDSLAVF. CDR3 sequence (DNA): TGTGCCAGCAGCTCGGACTCCCTGGCCGTTTTT.

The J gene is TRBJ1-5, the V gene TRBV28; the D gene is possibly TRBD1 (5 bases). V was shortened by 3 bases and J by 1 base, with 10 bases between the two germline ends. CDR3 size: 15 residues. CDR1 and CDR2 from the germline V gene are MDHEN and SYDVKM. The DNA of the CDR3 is TGTGCCAGCAGTTTGACGCAGGGAAGCAATCAGCCCCAGCATTTT. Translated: CASSLTQGSNQPQHF.

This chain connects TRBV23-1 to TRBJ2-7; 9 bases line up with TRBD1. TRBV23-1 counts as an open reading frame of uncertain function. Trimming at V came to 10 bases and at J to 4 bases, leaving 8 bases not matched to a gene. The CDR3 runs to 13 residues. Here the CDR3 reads CAKITGGRYEQYF. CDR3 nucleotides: TGCGCCAAGATTACAGGGGGCAGGTACGAGCAGTACTTC.

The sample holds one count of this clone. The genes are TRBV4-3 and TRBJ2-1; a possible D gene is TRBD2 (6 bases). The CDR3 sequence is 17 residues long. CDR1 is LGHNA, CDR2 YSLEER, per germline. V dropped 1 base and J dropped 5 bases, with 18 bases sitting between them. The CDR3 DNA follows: TGCGCCAGCAGCCAAGCCCCCGGGGGTCAGAACCACAATGAGCAGTTCTTC. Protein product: CASSQAPGGQNHNEQFF.

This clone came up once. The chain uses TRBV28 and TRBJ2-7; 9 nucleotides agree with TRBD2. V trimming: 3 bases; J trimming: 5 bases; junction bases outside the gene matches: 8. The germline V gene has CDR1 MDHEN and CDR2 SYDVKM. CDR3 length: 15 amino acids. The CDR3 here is CASSFSGGHGDEQYF. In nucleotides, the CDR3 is TGTGCCAGCAGTTTTAGCGGGGGCCATGGGGACGAGCAGTACTTC.

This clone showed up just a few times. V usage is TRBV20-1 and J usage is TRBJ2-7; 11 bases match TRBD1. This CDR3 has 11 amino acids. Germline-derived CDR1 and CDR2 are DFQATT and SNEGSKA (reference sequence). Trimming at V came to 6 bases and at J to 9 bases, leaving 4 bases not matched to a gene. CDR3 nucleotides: TGCAGTGCCGGACAGGGGGCCGGGCAGTACTTC. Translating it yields CSAGQGAGQYF.

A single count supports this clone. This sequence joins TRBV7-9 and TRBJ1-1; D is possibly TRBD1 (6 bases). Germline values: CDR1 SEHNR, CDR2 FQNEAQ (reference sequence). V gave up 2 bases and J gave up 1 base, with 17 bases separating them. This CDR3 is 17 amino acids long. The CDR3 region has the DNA TGTGCCAGCAGCTTAACGCCCTTCGGACAGAAGAACACTGAAGCTTTCTTT. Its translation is CASSLTPFGQKNTEAFF.

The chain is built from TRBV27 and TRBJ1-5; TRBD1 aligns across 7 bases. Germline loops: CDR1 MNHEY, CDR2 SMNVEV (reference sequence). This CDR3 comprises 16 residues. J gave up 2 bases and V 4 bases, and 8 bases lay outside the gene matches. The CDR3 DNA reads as TGTGCCAGCAGTTCAACCGCCGGGACAGGCAATCAGCCCCAGCATTTT. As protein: CASSSTAGTGNQPQHF.

Written as DNA, the CDR3 is TGCGCCAGCAGCCAAGACCTCCAGGGGGATGGCTACACCTTC. It is translated as CASSQDLQGDGYTF. The V and J genes are TRBV4-3 and TRBJ1-2; 7 positions agree with TRBD1. The germline CDR1 and CDR2 sequences are LGHNA and YSLEER. Trimming at V came to 0 bases and at J to 6 bases, leaving 4 bases not matched to a gene. The CDR3 extends over 14 amino acids.

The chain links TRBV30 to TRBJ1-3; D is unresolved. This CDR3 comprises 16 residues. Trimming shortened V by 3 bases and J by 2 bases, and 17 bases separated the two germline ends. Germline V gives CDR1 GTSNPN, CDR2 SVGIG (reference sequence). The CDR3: CAWRPLRAGTGNTIYF. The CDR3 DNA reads TGTGCCTGGAGACCCCTCCGTGCGGGGACTGGAAACACCATATATTTT. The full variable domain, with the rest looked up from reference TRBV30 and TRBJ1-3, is SQTIHQWPATLVQPVGSPLSLECTVEGTSNPNLYWYRQAAGRGLQLLFYSVGIGQISSEVPQNLSASRPQDRQFILSSKKLLLSDSGFYLCAWRPLRAGTGNTIYFGEGSWLTVV.

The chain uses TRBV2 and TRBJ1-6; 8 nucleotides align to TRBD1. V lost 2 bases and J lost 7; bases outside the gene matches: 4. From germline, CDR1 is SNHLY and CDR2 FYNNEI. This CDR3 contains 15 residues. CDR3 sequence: CASSEIGTGNSPLHF. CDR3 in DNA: TGTGCCAGCAGTGAAATAGGGACAGGAAATTCACCCCTCCACTTT.